Listed here is a single T cell receptor (beta chain). The sample has other DNA sequences that encode this CDR3 too. Measured with immunoSEQ multiplex PCR; TCRdb has only the in-frame clones, and not every one. The sample includes tens of thousands of clones, roughly 91% of them seen just once. The data originate from a study of T cell changes during pregnancy in multiple sclerosis. V lost 2 bases and J lost 1; bases outside the gene matches: 3. Germline loops: CDR1 MNHEY, CDR2 SMNVEV (reference sequence). This CDR3 is built from 15 residues. The specimen was peripheral blood, collected in the third trimester of pregnancy. The chain has TRBV27 and TRBJ1-2; TRBD1 matches at 8 bases. This clonotype was sampled from a female donor in good health, enrolled as a control in a pregnancy study. The chain's CDR3 is CASSLKQGGNYGYTF. Written as DNA, the CDR3 is TGTGCCAGCAGTTTAAAACAGGGGGGTAACTATGGCTACACCTTC.